This TCR beta chain was captured by sequencing in a study of OX40 agonist ivuxolimab in advanced cancers. About the study: Patients took ivuxolimab, an agonistic anti-OX40 (CD134) antibody. Partial responses occurred in Three dose-escalation patients, one with hepatocellular carcinoma and two with cutaneous melanoma.

Of note for this clone: Its antigen is not identified. Other DNA sequences in the sample encode the same CDR3.

Assay used: immunoSEQ multiplex PCR; TCRdb lists only in-frame clones, some missing. The sample holds about 25,000 clones; approximately 83% are singletons and the top ten take about two fifths. Study conclusions and caveats: Among T cells, CD8+ cells averaged more expanded clones than CD4+ cells.

Prior autoimmune disease or systemic immunosuppression barred patients. This TCR was recovered from an adult with an advanced solid tumor such as melanoma, head and neck, liver or kidney cancer. Sequenced material: CD4+ or CD8+ T cells sorted from blood, taken in a trial of the OX40 agonist ivuxolimab.

The CDR3 region is CASSLEVGDEQYF. The DNA of the CDR3 is TGTGCCAGCAGCTTGGAGGTCGGGGACGAGCAGTACTTC. The gene calls are TRBV5-6 and TRBJ2-7, with D perhaps matching TRBD2 (5 bases). CDR1 and CDR2 from the germline V gene are SGHDT and YYEEEE. V lost 0 bases and J lost 5, with 9 bases in between. This CDR3 region has 13 residues. The full variable domain, with the rest looked up from reference TRBV5-6 and TRBJ2-7, is DAGVTQSPTHLIKTRGQQVTLRCSPKSGHDTVSWYQQALGQGPQFIFQYYEEEERQRGNFPDRFSGHQFPNYSSELNVNALLLGDSALYLCASSLEVGDEQYFGPGTRLTVT.